These 10 T cell receptor beta chains were sequenced from one sample in a study of Ad26.COV2.S vaccination and SARS-CoV-2 variants. Sequencing used immunoSEQ multiplex PCR; TCRdb keeps in-frame clones, though not all of them. The sample lists more than 300,000 clones, just under 85% occurring once. Described treatment: roughly 20 received Ad26.COV2.S at low or high dose, single or two shots; roughly 5 received placebo; per-sample allocation not given. Day 63 after the first vaccine or placebo injection was the time point for sampling. Sample: peripheral blood, taken in a trial of Ad26.COV2.S vaccine versus placebo. These receptors came from a person between 18 and 60 years old who received the Ad26.COV2.S COVID-19 vaccine or a placebo.

The rearrangement uses TRBV30 and TRBJ1-6; the D is unclear. Trimming took off 2 bases at V and 0 bases at J, with 14 bases between the two ends. This CDR3 contains 17 residues. CDR1 and CDR2 (germline): GTSNPN, SVGIG (reference sequence). The CDR3 coding sequence is TGTGCCTGGAGTAAGGCTGGGGAAGGCTCCTATAATTCACCCCTCCACTTT. Translation: CAWSKAGEGSYNSPLHF.

The sample holds one count of this clone. The chain employs TRBV5-4 and TRBJ1-1; 8 bases map to TRBD1. The length of the CDR3 is 14 residues. V trimming: 3 bases; J trimming: 6 bases; junction bases outside the gene matches: 7. Germline CDR1 is SGHNT and CDR2 is YYREEE (reference sequence). CDR3 DNA: TGTGCCAGCAGCTCAGACAGGGGTTGGGCTGAAGCTTTCTTT. This encodes CASSSDRGWAEAFF.

The chain has TRBV5-1 and TRBJ2-3; TRBD2 matches at 10 bases. The CDR3 runs to 16 residues. Trimming removed 1 base from V and 2 bases from J; junction bases left unmatched: 4. Germline loops: CDR1 SGHRS, CDR2 YFSETQ. The CDR3 here is CASSLFTSGATDTQYF. The DNA for the CDR3 is TGCGCCAGCAGCTTGTTTACTAGCGGGGCCACAGATACGCAGTATTTT.

The chain carries TRBV30 and TRBJ1-4, with D possibly TRBD1 on 6 matching bases. CDR1 is GTSNPN, CDR2 SVGIG, per germline (reference sequence). The CDR3 is 18 residues long. Trimming stripped 0 bases from V and 0 bases from J, with 17 bases between. CDR3 coding DNA: TGTGCCTGGAGTGTAAACAGGGATCTACCTGCAACTAATGAAAAACTGTTTTTT. Amino acid sequence: CAWSVNRDLPATNEKLFF.

CDR3 DNA: TGCGCCAGCATACAGGGATCTGGAAACACCATATATTTT. Translation: CASIQGSGNTIYF. This sequence joins TRBV10-1 and TRBJ1-3; TRBD1 is a possible D gene (6 bases). CDR3 length equals 13 residues. Germline loops: CDR1 WNHNN, CDR2 SYGVQD (reference sequence). The V end lost 7 bases, the J end lost 1 base, and 8 bases lay between the germline ends.

The chain recombines TRBV2 with TRBJ1-6, with 7 positions matching TRBD1. Unmatched junction bases numbered 13, after V lost 5 bases and J lost 0 bases. Germline assignment: CDR1 SNHLY and CDR2 FYNNEI. The CDR3 spans 19 residues. CDR3 nucleotides: TGTGCCAGCAGTAACCAACCGACAGGGCCTAGCTCCTATAATTCACCCCTCCACTTT. As protein: CASSNQPTGPSSYNSPLHF.

This chain uses TRBV19 with TRBJ1-1; 8 positions agree with TRBD1. Germline CDR1 and CDR2: LNHDA and SQIVND (reference sequence). The CDR3 has 16 amino acids. J was trimmed by 1 base and V by 3 bases; bases with no gene match: 7. Here the CDR3 reads CASSIGQGSENTEAFF. Written as DNA, the CDR3 is TGTGCCAGTAGTATCGGACAGGGAAGTGAGAACACTGAAGCTTTCTTT.

The V call is TRBV11-2, the J call TRBJ2-2; possibly TRBD1 or TRBD2 for D (6 bases each). The CDR3 loop spans 19 amino acids. V was cut by 5 bases and J by 2 bases, with 24 bases left in between. Germline CDR1 reads SGHAT; CDR2 reads FQNNGV. The CDR3 DNA reads TGTGCCAGCAGCCCAATAGGAGGGGACAAAAGGAAAAACACCGGGGAGCTGTTTTTT. This sequence encodes CASSPIGGDKRKNTGELFF.

The V and J genes are TRBV19 and TRBJ2-7; maybe TRBD1 (5 bases). The germline V gene encodes CDR1 LNHDA and CDR2 SQIVND (reference sequence). The CDR3 spans 13 residues. The V gene lost 1 base and the J gene lost 9 bases, with 13 bases spanning the gap. Here the CDR3 reads CASSIAPRALQYF. The CDR3 nucleotides read TGTGCCAGTAGTATAGCCCCCAGGGCTCTGCAGTACTTC.

This chain links TRBV29-1 with TRBJ2-7; D possibly corresponds to TRBD2 (6 bases). The germline V gene has CDR1 SQVTM and CDR2 ANQGSEA. The CDR3 loop spans 13 amino acids. V lost 3 bases and J 4 bases, leaving 13 bases between the germline ends. CDR3 coding DNA: TGCAGCGTTGATGATAAGGCGGGATACGAGCAGTACTTC. It translates to CSVDDKAGYEQYF.